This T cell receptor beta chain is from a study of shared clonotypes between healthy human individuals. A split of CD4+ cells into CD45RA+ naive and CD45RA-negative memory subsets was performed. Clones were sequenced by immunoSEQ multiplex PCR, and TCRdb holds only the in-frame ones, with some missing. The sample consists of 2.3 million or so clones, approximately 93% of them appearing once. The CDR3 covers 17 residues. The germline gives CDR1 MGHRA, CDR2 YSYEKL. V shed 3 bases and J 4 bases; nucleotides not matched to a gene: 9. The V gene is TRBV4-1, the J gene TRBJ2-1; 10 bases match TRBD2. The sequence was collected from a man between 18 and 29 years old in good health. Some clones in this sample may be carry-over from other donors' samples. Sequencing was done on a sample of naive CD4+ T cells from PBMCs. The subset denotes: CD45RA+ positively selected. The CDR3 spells CASSQVLAGEAYNEQFF. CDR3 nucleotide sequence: TGCGCCAGCAGCCAGGTCCTAGCGGGGGAGGCGTACAATGAGCAGTTCTTC.